The source of this T cell receptor beta chain is a study of cytomegalovirus exposure and HLA in healthy donors. Across the whole study: It was reported in a later analysis that the same platform had been used for the roughly 130 validation repertoires as for the roughly 650 first-cohort repertoires. Study-level findings and limits: It was 150 to 200 TCR beta chains that were listed as cytomegalovirus-associated. A few CMV-associated chains proved CMV antigen-specific in vitro.

Of note for this clone: Its matching antigen is unknown.

Germline values: CDR1 KGHSH, CDR2 LQKENI. The V and J ends lost 2 bases and 0 bases, in that order; junction bases with no gene match: 8. The CDR3 has 17 amino acids. Assay: immunoSEQ multiplex PCR; the TCRdb copy retains only in-frame clones and omits some. Altogether roughly 120,000 clones are present, roughly nine tenths being singletons, with the ten largest covering 3% to 4%. The sequence was obtained from a man between 25 and 39 years old in good health and CMV-seronegative. The sample comprised PBMCs. V gene TRBV18 combines with J gene TRBJ2-7; TRBD1 agrees at 9 bases. The CDR3 region has the DNA TGTGCCAGCTCACCAACAGGGGGCGCGGGTGGCTCCTACGAGCAGTACTTC. This codes for CASSPTGGAGGSYEQYF.